This T cell receptor (beta chain) stems from a study of CD4+ T cells in melanoma. Repertoires were generated with immunoSEQ multiplex PCR, while TCRdb's copy carries only in-frame clones and drops some. The table includes thousands of clones, approximately 66% detected once. Germline V CDR1 and CDR2: KGHSH, LQKENI. The CDR3 spans 14 residues. J was trimmed by 7 bases and V by 4 bases; bases with no gene match: 5. Note on this clone: What it binds is unknown.

Study-level points and caveats: Diverse differentiation states were reported for melanoma neoantigen-specific CD4+ T cells. A reported correlation linked neoantigen-specific CD4+ T cells to CD8+, macrophage and B cell function.

This receptor was identified in a human donor with melanoma. This chain links TRBV18 with TRBJ2-1, with 9 bases that match TRBD2. Sample: cells from a culture (not recorded whether cultured in vitro). This CDR3 reads CASSRLSGRNEQFF. The CDR3 coding sequence is TGTGCCAGCTCACGACTCAGCGGGAGGAATGAGCAGTTCTTC.